These 25 T cell receptor beta chains originate from one sample sequenced in a study of response to subunit inactivated influenza vaccine. TCRdb reprocessed the RT-PCR reads with MiXCR, giving one entry per CDR3 protein. Here the sample spans just under 550,000 distinct CDR3 sequences, 20% to 25% being singletons. This sample also appeared in a second study, on T cells expressing NK-cell markers. That study reports: With UMIs, 5'RACE template switching was used to make TCR beta cDNA.

Sequences were derived from CD4+ T cells sorted from PBMCs, sampled 11 to 12 days after vaccination. The receptors here all came from a man over 45 who received an inactivated influenza vaccine.

The CDR3 is CASSQEGGTGGSTDTQYF. In nucleotides, the CDR3 is TGTGCCAGCAGCCAAGAAGGGGGGACAGGGGGAAGCACAGATACGCAGTATTTT. The chain uses TRBV4-2 and TRBJ2-3; 11 nucleotides line up with TRBD1. V was clipped by 0 bases and J by 0 bases; unmatched bases: 5. Looked up from germline, CDR1 is LGHNA and CDR2 is YNFKEQ. The CDR3 is made up of 18 amino acids.

This chain links TRBV20-1 with TRBJ2-3, with a tentative D call TRBD1 (5 bases). CDR1 and CDR2 from the germline V gene are DFQATT and SNEGSKA (reference sequence). This CDR3 contains 15 residues. Trimming cost V 0 bases and J 0 bases, with 10 bases left between them. The CDR3 here is CSARDTGRSTDTQYF. CDR3 nucleotide sequence: TGCAGTGCTAGAGATACAGGTAGAAGCACAGATACGCAGTATTTT.

With respect to this clonotype: A much larger clone lies a single base off, so this may be a read error. The J gene is TRBJ2-3, the V gene TRBV12-3 or TRBV12-4; possibly TRBD1 for D (5 bases). Trimming took 7 bases from V and 4 from J, leaving 15 bases between them. This CDR3 is 14 amino acids long. CDR3: CASTWTHSPDTQYF. The CDR3 DNA reads TGTGCCAGCACCTGGACACACAGCCCAGATACGCAGTATTTT.

The V and J genes are TRBV28 and TRBJ2-4, with D possibly matching TRBD1 (6 bases). V was pared by 4 bases and J by 0 bases, with 13 bases between. Germline CDR1 MDHEN, CDR2 SYDVKM. The CDR3 loop spans 16 amino acids. CDR3 in amino acids: CASSSTGTIAKNIQYF. The CDR3 bases are TGTGCCAGCAGTTCCACAGGGACGATAGCCAAAAACATTCAGTACTTC.

This clonotype was counted only a few times. This chain links TRBV11-1 with TRBJ1-1; D gene unclear. V lost 5 bases to trimming and J lost 3 bases, with 10 bases between them. This CDR3 contains 13 residues. Germline lookup yields CDR1 SGHAT and CDR2 FQDESV (reference sequence). CDR3 sequence reads: CASSLQKYTEAFF. The CDR3 coding sequence is TGTGCCAGCAGCCTACAGAAATACACTGAAGCTTTCTTT. The whole variable domain, filled in from reference TRBV11-1 and TRBJ1-1, reads EAEVAQSPRYKITEKSQAVAFWCDPISGHATLYWYRQILGQGPELLVQFQDESVVDDSQLPKDRFSAERLKGVDSTLKIQPAELGDSAMYLCASSLQKYTEAFFGQGTRLTVV.

The CDR3, as DNA: TGTGCCAGCCGCGCTAGCGGGGGCCCCACAGATACGCAGTATTTT. Protein product: CASRASGGPTDTQYF. The V call is TRBV6-1, the J call TRBJ2-3; TRBD2 aligns across 10 bases. CDR1 MNHNS and CDR2 SASEGT come from the germline V gene. The V segment lost 8 bases and the J segment 2 bases; nucleotides outside the gene matches: 7. The CDR3 loop spans 15 amino acids.

The V gene is TRBV20-1, the J gene TRBJ2-7; TRBD1 aligns across 7 bases. CDR3 length: 14 residues. With V trimmed by 2 bases and J by 7 bases, 11 bases remained unmatched. Germline CDR1 and CDR2: DFQATT and SNEGSKA (reference sequence). The CDR3 here is CSARKDRAQGEQYF. CDR3 nucleotide sequence: TGCAGTGCTAGAAAAGACAGGGCTCAAGGGGAGCAGTACTTC.

The chain has TRBV5-6 and TRBJ2-5; D perhaps matches TRBD1 (6 bases). This CDR3 spans 15 amino acids. Looked up from germline, CDR1 is SGHDT and CDR2 is YYEEEE. V dropped 0 bases and J dropped 5 bases, with 14 bases sitting between them. The CDR3 loop is CASSLGGGAGETQYF. Written as DNA, the CDR3 is TGTGCCAGCAGCTTGGGAGGGGGTGCTGGGGAGACCCAGTACTTC.

This rearrangement joins TRBV5-4 to TRBJ2-7, with 7 positions matching TRBD2. The germline V gene has CDR1 SGHNT and CDR2 YYREEE (reference sequence). The CDR3 contains 13 residues. V lost 0 bases to trimming and J lost 7 bases; unmatched junction nucleotides: 4. The CDR3 sequence is CASSLDRAGEQYF. In nucleotides, the CDR3 is TGTGCCAGCAGCTTGGATAGAGCGGGGGAGCAGTACTTC.

This clonotype was observed many times. V usage is TRBV12-3 or TRBV12-4 and J usage is TRBJ2-1; D tentatively reads TRBD1 or TRBD2 (6 bases each). Trimming cost V 2 bases and J 4 bases, with 12 bases left between them. CDR3 length: 15 amino acids. The CDR3 bases are TGTGCCAGCAGTTTAACGGGGGCCTCTTACAATGAGCAGTTCTTC. It codes for CASSLTGASYNEQFF.

The V gene is TRBV28, the J gene TRBJ2-7, with TRBD2 as a possible D gene (5 bases). The V gene lost 2 bases and the J gene lost 3 bases, with 8 bases spanning the gap. CDR3 size: 13 residues. Germline lookup yields CDR1 MDHEN and CDR2 SYDVKM. The CDR3 nucleotides are TGTGCCAGCAGTTTACGGGAATACTACGAGCAGTACTTC. It specifies CASSLREYYEQYF.

The CDR3 reads CASRETSGREQYF. CDR3 coding DNA: TGTGCCAGCAGGGAGACTAGCGGGAGAGAGCAGTACTTC. The rearrangement uses TRBV6-1 and TRBJ2-7; 12 nucleotides match TRBD2. V was pared by 6 bases and J by 7 bases, with 4 bases of the junction left unmatched. The CDR3 runs 13 residues. From germline, CDR1 is MNHNS and CDR2 SASEGT.

CDR3 coding DNA: TGCAGTGCTAGAGATCTGGGGACGTACAATGAGCAGTTCTTC. Translating gives CSARDLGTYNEQFF. V gene TRBV20-1 combines with J gene TRBJ2-1, with D perhaps TRBD1 or TRBD2 (5 bases each). Between the trimmed V and J ends, which lost 0 bases and 4 bases, there was a span of 10 bases. There are 14 residues in the CDR3. Germline-derived CDR1 and CDR2 are DFQATT and SNEGSKA (reference sequence).

The chain uses TRBV4-2 and TRBJ2-1; TRBD2 might be the D (7 bases). The CDR3 is made up of 16 amino acids. Germline V lookup: CDR1 LGHNA, CDR2 YNFKEQ. V lost 4 bases and J lost 4, with 17 bases in between. The CDR3 DNA reads as TGTGCCAGCAGCCGTAGAGCTAGCGGACAGTACAATGAGCAGTTCTTC. Translation gives CASSRRASGQYNEQFF.

This clonotype has more than one count but fewer than ten. This chain connects TRBV20-1 to TRBJ1-4; TRBD1 aligns across 9 bases. The CDR3 has 13 amino acids. J gave up 6 bases and V 6 bases, and 5 bases lay outside the gene matches. Germline-derived CDR1 and CDR2 are DFQATT and SNEGSKA (reference sequence). CDR3: CSAETGGDEKLFF. CDR3 nucleotides: TGCAGTGCGGAGACAGGGGGAGATGAAAAACTGTTTTTT.

The chain employs TRBV7-9 and TRBJ1-6; TRBD1 matches 8 bases. This CDR3 has 15 amino acids. J was trimmed by 6 bases and V by 2 bases; bases with no gene match: 3. Germline CDR1 is SEHNR and CDR2 is FQNEAQ (reference sequence). The chain's CDR3 is CASSLSGGGNSPLHF. The CDR3 DNA sequence: TGTGCCAGCAGCTTATCAGGGGGCGGTAATTCACCCCTCCACTTT.

The rearrangement links TRBV7-2 to TRBJ2-7, with D unclear. The germline gives CDR1 SGHTA, CDR2 FQGNSA. The CDR3 contains 14 residues. V lost 5 bases and J lost 2, with 13 bases in between. The DNA for the CDR3 is TGTGCCAGCAGCCCCCAGCTCTTACCCTACGAGCAGTACTTC. It specifies CASSPQLLPYEQYF.

This clonotype was found many times. The chain is built from TRBV6-2 or TRBV6-3 and TRBJ1-6; 8 nucleotides align to TRBD1. Germline V CDR1 and CDR2: MNHEY, SVGEGT. This CDR3 has 17 amino acids. V was pared by 5 bases and J by 13 bases, with 19 bases of the junction left unmatched. The CDR3 protein is CASSPPTRQGWLRPLHF. The DNA of the CDR3 is TGTGCCAGCAGTCCGCCAACTCGACAGGGGTGGCTACGGCCCCTCCACTTT.

This clonotype was observed a few times. The chain employs TRBV4-2 and TRBJ2-5; D may be TRBD2 (5 bases). V was pared by 0 bases and J by 2 bases, with 13 bases between. Germline loops: CDR1 LGHNA, CDR2 YNFKEQ. The CDR3 runs 16 residues. The CDR3 is CASSQERAGAQETQYF. As DNA, the CDR3 is TGTGCCAGCAGCCAAGAGAGGGCAGGAGCTCAAGAGACCCAGTACTTC.

The gene calls are TRBV5-4 and TRBJ2-5; 8 nucleotides agree with TRBD2. After removal of 0 bases from V and 1 base from J, the junction contained 2 bases not matched to a gene. The V gene's germline CDR1 is SGHNT and CDR2 YYREEE (reference sequence). CDR3 size: 15 residues. The CDR3 region has the DNA TGTGCCAGCAGCTTGGTTACTAGCGGCCAAGAGACCCAGTACTTC. Its translation is CASSLVTSGQETQYF.

This clonotype was detected a few times. The J gene is TRBJ2-1, the V gene TRBV6-5; D is perhaps TRBD2 (5 bases). The germline V and J ends were trimmed by 7 bases and 0 bases, with 16 bases remaining between them. The CDR3 has 16 amino acids. CDR1 is MNHEY, CDR2 SVGAGI, per germline. CDR3 nucleotide sequence: TGTGCCAGCAATTCGGAGGCATTCTACTCCTACAATGAGCAGTTCTTC. It specifies CASNSEAFYSYNEQFF.

The V gene is TRBV12-3 or TRBV12-4, the J gene TRBJ1-2, with 8 positions matching TRBD1. CDR3 size: 13 residues. Germline trimming cut 3 bases from V and 7 bases from J; bases unmatched to any gene: 4. For the CDR3, the DNA is TGTGCCAGCAGTTTCGGACAGGGTGTTGGCTACACCTTC. Translation gives CASSFGQGVGYTF.

This clonotype was counted a few times. The chain employs TRBV14 and TRBJ2-5; the match to TRBD1 covers 8 bases. The CDR3 totals 15 residues. The germline V gene has CDR1 SGHDN and CDR2 FVKESK. V was pared by 4 bases and J by 5 bases, with 9 bases of the junction left unmatched. The CDR3 loop is CASSLRQGRWETQYF. In nucleotides, the CDR3 is TGTGCCAGCAGCCTTCGACAGGGGAGGTGGGAGACCCAGTACTTC.

The chain combines TRBV2 with TRBJ2-2; weak D call: TRBD1 (5 bases). The CDR3 covers 13 residues. The V gene lost 3 bases and the J gene lost 4 bases, with 6 bases spanning the gap. Germline V CDR1 and CDR2: SNHLY, FYNNEI. The CDR3 protein is CASSDRVTGELFF. The CDR3 DNA reads TGTGCCAGCAGTGACAGGGTCACCGGGGAGCTGTTTTTT.

The rearrangement joins TRBV7-2 to TRBJ2-5; the D is unclear. The CDR3 consists of 14 residues. V dropped 5 bases and J dropped 0 bases, with 10 bases sitting between them. CDR1 and CDR2 (germline): SGHTA, FQGNSA. CDR3 coding DNA: TGTGCCAGCAGCCCGGACCCGTACCAAGAGACCCAGTACTTC. As protein: CASSPDPYQETQYF. Supplemented by reference TRBV7-2 and TRBJ2-5, the full variable domain reads GAGVSQSPSNKVTEKGKDVELRCDPISGHTALYWYRQSLGQGLEFLIYFQGNSAPDKSGLPSDRFSAERTGGSVSTLTIQRTQQEDSAVYLCASSPDPYQETQYFGPGTRLLVL.